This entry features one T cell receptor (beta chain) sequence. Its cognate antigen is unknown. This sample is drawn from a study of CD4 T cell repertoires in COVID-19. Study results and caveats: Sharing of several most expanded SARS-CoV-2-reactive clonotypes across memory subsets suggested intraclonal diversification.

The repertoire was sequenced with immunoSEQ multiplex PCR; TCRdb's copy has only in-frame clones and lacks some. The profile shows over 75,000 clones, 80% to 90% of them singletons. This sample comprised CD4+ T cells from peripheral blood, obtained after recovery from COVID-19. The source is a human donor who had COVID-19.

CDR3 sequence: CATSRDPLTGELFF. CDR3 in DNA: TGTGCCACCAGCAGAGATCCTCTGACCGGGGAGCTGTTTTTT. This chain connects TRBV15 to TRBJ2-2; D is unresolved. CDR3 length: 14 residues. The V and J ends lost 0 bases and 5 bases respectively, with 7 bases between them. Germline V lookup: CDR1 LNHNV, CDR2 YYDKDF (reference sequence).